This passage covers 13 T cell receptor beta chains from one sample sequenced in a study of cytomegalovirus exposure and HLA in healthy donors. PCR amplification relied on 60 Vbeta primers (plus 13 Jbeta primers). Clones were read by immunoSEQ multiplex PCR, and TCRdb kept only the in-frame ones, dropping some. The sample yields 55,000 to 80,000 clones, roughly 86% seen once. The sample taken for sequencing was PBMCs. These receptor sequences come from a man aged 18 to 35 in good health and CMV-seronegative.

The rearrangement joins TRBV5-5 to TRBJ2-4, with TRBD1 matching 7 bases. This CDR3 region has 16 residues. With 0 bases clipped from V and 3 bases from J, the junction kept 6 bases outside the gene matches. CDR1 SGHKS and CDR2 YYEKEE come from the germline V gene (reference sequence). The CDR3 nucleotides are TGTGCCAGCAGCTTGGGACAGGGAGTGGACAAAAACATTCAGTACTTC. Amino acid sequence: CASSLGQGVDKNIQYF.

This chain links TRBV12-5 with TRBJ2-2; 8 nucleotides line up with TRBD1. This CDR3 comprises 19 residues. V shed 5 bases and J 2 bases; nucleotides not matched to a gene: 16. Germline V gene lookup returns CDR1 LGHNT and CDR2 FRNRAP. The CDR3 coding sequence is TGTGCTAGTGGTCTCCTTTTGGGGAGTGGACAGGGAAACACCGGGGAGCTGTTTTTT. It specifies CASGLLLGSGQGNTGELFF.

As concerns this clone: The junction does not match germline at one end; this may be a read error. This rearrangement joins TRBV7-9 to TRBJ2-2; 12 nucleotides align to TRBD2. This CDR3 is 19 amino acids long. Germline V gene data show CDR1 as SEHNR and CDR2 as FQNEAQ (reference sequence). The CDR3 is CSSSLALTSGGENTGELFF. CDR3 nucleotides: TGTTCCAGCAGCTTAGCATTGACTAGCGGGGGTGAGAACACCGGGGAGCTGTTTTTT.

This chain joins TRBV6-4 and TRBJ2-5; 11 nucleotides line up with TRBD1. Germline-derived CDR1 and CDR2 are MRHNA and SNTAGT. J lost 5 bases, V lost 6 bases, and 8 bases had no gene match. The CDR3 has 15 residues. CDR3 nucleotides: TGTGCCAGCAGCCCCGGACAGGGGGCATGGGAGACCCAGTACTTC. It translates to CASSPGQGAWETQYF.

The chain is built from TRBV6-1 and TRBJ1-2, with TRBD1 identical over 7 bases. V lost 4 bases, J lost 1 base, and 12 bases stayed unmatched. The CDR3 totals 17 residues. Germline loops: CDR1 MNHNS, CDR2 SASEGT. The CDR3 DNA reads as TGTGCCAGCAGTGCCATCCGGGACAGAGATTTTAACTATGGCTACACCTTC. It specifies CASSAIRDRDFNYGYTF.

This rearrangement joins TRBV7-6 to TRBJ2-3, with 9 bases lining up with TRBD1. The CDR3 runs to 18 residues. The ends lost 1 base at V and 1 base at J; junction bases unmatched: 9. CDR1 is SGHVS, CDR2 FNYEAQ, per germline. The CDR3 loop reads CASSLGGQGILRTDTQYF. In nucleotides, the CDR3 is TGTGCCAGCAGCTTAGGGGGACAGGGTATATTACGCACAGATACGCAGTATTTT.

V gene TRBV15 combines with J gene TRBJ2-1; TRBD2 matches 9 bases. Germline assignment: CDR1 LNHNV and CDR2 YYDKDF (reference sequence). The CDR3 is made up of 14 amino acids. V lost 9 bases and J lost 5; bases outside the gene matches: 8. The CDR3 sequence: CATRAGGLDNEQFF. The CDR3 DNA follows: TGTGCCACGAGAGCGGGAGGTCTGGACAATGAGCAGTTCTTC.

The CDR3 DNA reads as TGTGCCAGCAGTCAACAGGGGGCCCGTACTGAAGCTTTCTTT. It specifies CASSQQGARTEAFF. The chain couples TRBV6-5 to TRBJ1-1; 9 bases are shared with TRBD1. There are 14 residues in the CDR3. The trim removed 5 bases at V and 5 bases at J, leaving 6 bases unmatched. Germline-derived CDR1 and CDR2 are MNHEY and SVGAGI.

A few counts support this clone. This chain links TRBV4-1 with TRBJ1-2, with D hard to call. CDR1 is MGHRA and CDR2 is YSYEKL in the germline V gene. V was trimmed by 1 base and J by 5 bases, leaving 5 bases between them. This CDR3 is built from 12 residues. CDR3 in amino acids: CASSQAEYGYTF. The CDR3 DNA reads as TGCGCCAGCAGCCAAGCCGAGTATGGCTACACCTTC.

The rearrangement uses TRBV19 and TRBJ2-7; 7 nucleotides align to TRBD2. Germline lookup yields CDR1 LNHDA and CDR2 SQIVND (reference sequence). The CDR3 sequence is 14 residues long. Germline trimming cut 5 bases from V and 4 bases from J; bases unmatched to any gene: 8. The CDR3 protein is CASSPRASGYEQYF. The CDR3 region has the DNA TGTGCCAGTAGTCCCAGGGCTAGCGGTTACGAGCAGTACTTC.

Only one count was recorded for this clone. V and J are TRBV4-2 and TRBJ2-3, with 7 bases fitting TRBD1. With 1 base clipped from V and 1 base from J, the junction kept 2 bases outside the gene matches. CDR1 is LGHNA and CDR2 is YNFKEQ in the germline V gene. The CDR3 loop spans 15 amino acids. CDR3 DNA: TGTGCCAGCAGCCAAGGGGGGACAGGCACAGATACGCAGTATTTT. This codes for CASSQGGTGTDTQYF.

J is TRBJ1-2 and V is TRBV27; no reliable D call. This CDR3 has 15 amino acids. Germline V gene data show CDR1 as MNHEY and CDR2 as SMNVEV (reference sequence). V was trimmed by 2 bases and J by 8 bases, leaving 18 bases between them. In DNA, the CDR3 is TGTGCCAGCAGTTTACGCACCGGGTCCATTGGGGGCTACACCTTC. As protein: CASSLRTGSIGGYTF.

The chain has TRBV28 and TRBJ1-6; 7 nucleotides match TRBD1. The CDR3 is 15 residues long. Trimming removed 6 bases from V and 15 bases from J; junction bases left unmatched: 17. Per the germline V gene, CDR1 is MDHEN and CDR2 is SYDVKM. The CDR3 DNA reads as TGTGCCAGCAGCAAAGCGACAGGGAACCGGGTGATCCTCCACTTT. It yields the protein CASSKATGNRVILHF.